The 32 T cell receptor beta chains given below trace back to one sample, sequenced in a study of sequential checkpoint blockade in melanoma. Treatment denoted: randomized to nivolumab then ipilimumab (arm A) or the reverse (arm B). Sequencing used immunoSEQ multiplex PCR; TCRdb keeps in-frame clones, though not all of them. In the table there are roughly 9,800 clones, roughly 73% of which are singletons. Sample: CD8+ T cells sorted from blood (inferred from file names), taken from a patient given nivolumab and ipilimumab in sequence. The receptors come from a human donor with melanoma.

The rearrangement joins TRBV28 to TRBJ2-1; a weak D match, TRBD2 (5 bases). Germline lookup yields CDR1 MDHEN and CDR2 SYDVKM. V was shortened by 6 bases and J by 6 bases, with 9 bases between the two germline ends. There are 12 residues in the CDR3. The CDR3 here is CASSQRGNEQFF. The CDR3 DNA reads TGTGCCAGCAGCCAACGGGGCAATGAGCAGTTCTTC.

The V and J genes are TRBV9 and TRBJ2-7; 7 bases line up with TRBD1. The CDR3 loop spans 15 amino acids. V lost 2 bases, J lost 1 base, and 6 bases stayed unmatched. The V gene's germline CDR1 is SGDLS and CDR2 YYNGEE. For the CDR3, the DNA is TGTGCCAGCAGCGTTAACCGGGACAGTTCCTACGAGCAGTACTTC. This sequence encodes CASSVNRDSSYEQYF.

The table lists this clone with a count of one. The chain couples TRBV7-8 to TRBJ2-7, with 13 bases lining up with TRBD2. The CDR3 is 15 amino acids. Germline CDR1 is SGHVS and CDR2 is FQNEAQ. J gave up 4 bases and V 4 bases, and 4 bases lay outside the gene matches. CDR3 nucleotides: TGTGCCAGCAGCTCGCGGACTAGCGGGAGTTACGAGCAGTACTTC. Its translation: CASSSRTSGSYEQYF.

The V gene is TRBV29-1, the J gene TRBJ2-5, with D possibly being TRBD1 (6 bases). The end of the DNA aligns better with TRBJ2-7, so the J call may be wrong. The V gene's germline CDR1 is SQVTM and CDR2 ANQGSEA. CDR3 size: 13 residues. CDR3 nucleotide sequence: TGCAGCGCCAAAACGGACAGAACCTACGAGCAGTACTTC. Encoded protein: CSAKTDRTYEQYF.

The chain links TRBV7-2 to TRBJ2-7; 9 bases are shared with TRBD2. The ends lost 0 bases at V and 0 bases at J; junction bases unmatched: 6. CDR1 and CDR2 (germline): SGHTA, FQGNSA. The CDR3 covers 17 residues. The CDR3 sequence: CASSLAASGTYSYEQYF. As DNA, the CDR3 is TGTGCCAGCAGCTTAGCGGCTAGCGGGACCTACTCCTACGAGCAGTACTTC.

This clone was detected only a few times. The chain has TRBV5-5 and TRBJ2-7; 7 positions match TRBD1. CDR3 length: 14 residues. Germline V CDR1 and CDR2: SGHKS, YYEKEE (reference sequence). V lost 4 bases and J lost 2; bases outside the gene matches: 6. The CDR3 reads CASSTPGQTYEQYF. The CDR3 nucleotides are TGTGCCAGCAGCACCCCGGGACAGACCTACGAGCAGTACTTC.

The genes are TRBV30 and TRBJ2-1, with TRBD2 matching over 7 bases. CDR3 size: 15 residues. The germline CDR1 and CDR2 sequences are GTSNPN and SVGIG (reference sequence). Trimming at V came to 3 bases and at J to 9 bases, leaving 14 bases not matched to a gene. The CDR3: CAWRETSRVAGEQFF. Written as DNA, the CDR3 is TGTGCCTGGAGAGAGACTAGCAGGGTCGCCGGTGAGCAGTTCTTC.

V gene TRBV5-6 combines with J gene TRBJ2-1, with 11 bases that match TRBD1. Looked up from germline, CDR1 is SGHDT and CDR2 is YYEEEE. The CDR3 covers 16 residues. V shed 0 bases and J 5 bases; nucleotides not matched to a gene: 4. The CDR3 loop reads CASSLEDRGLHNEQFF. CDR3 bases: TGTGCCAGCAGCTTGGAGGACAGGGGGCTGCACAATGAGCAGTTCTTC.

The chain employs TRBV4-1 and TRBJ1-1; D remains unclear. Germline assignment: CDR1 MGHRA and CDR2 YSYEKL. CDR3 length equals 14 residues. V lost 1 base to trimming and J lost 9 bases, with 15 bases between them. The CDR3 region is CASSQGSSGNQAFF. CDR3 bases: TGCGCCAGCAGCCAAGGATCGTCCGGGAACCAAGCTTTCTTT.

CDR3: CASGWTGTEAFF. The CDR3 nucleotides read TGTGCCAGCGGTTGGACAGGGACTGAAGCTTTCTTT. V usage is TRBV27 and J usage is TRBJ1-1, with TRBD1 identical over 8 bases. Germline loops: CDR1 MNHEY, CDR2 SMNVEV (reference sequence). This CDR3 has 12 residues. V lost 8 bases and J lost 5; bases outside the gene matches: 4.

Here the CDR3 DNA reads TGTGCCAGCAGTCCGCAGGGATACGAGCAGTACTTC. Translating gives CASSPQGYEQYF. The chain couples TRBV27 to TRBJ2-7, with D tentatively TRBD1 (5 bases). Germline values: CDR1 MNHEY, CDR2 SMNVEV (reference sequence). The CDR3 covers 12 residues. Trimming took off 5 bases at V and 4 bases at J, with 9 bases between the two ends.

The CDR3 DNA follows: TGTGCCAGCACCAATCTACCCGGGACTAGCGGGAGTATTGAGCAGTTCTTC. It is translated as CASTNLPGTSGSIEQFF. The chain couples TRBV13 to TRBJ2-1, with 14 nucleotides matching TRBD2. The CDR3 sequence is 17 residues long. Germline loops: CDR1 PRHDT, CDR2 FYEKMQ (reference sequence). V gave up 7 bases and J gave up 9 bases; unmatched junction bases: 14.

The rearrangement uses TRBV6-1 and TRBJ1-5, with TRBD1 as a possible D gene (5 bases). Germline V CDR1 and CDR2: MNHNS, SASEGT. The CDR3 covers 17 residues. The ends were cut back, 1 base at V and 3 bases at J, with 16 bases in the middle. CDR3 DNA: TGTGCCAGCAGTGAAGGGGGGGAATGGGCCATCAATCAGCCCCAGCATTTT. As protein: CASSEGGEWAINQPQHF.

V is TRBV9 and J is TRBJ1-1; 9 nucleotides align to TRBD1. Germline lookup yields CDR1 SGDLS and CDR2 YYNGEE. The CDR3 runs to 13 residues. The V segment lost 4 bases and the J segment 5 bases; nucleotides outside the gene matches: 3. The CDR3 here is CASSYDRGTEAFF. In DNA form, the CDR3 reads TGTGCCAGCAGCTACGACAGGGGGACTGAAGCTTTCTTT.

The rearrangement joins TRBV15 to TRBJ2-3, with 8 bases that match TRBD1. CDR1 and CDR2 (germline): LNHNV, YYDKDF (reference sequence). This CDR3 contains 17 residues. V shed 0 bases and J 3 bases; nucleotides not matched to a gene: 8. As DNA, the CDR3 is TGTGCCACCAGCAGAGATGGACAGGGCGCAGGAACAGATACGCAGTATTTT. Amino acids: CATSRDGQGAGTDTQYF.

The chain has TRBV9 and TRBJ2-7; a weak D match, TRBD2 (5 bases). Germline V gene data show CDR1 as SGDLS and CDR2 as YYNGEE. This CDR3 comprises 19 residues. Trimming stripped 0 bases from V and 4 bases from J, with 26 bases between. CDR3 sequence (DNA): TGTGCCAGCAGCGTAGAACCCAACCTACTTGCGGCCGGAGGTTACGAGCAGTACTTC. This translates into CASSVEPNLLAAGGYEQYF.

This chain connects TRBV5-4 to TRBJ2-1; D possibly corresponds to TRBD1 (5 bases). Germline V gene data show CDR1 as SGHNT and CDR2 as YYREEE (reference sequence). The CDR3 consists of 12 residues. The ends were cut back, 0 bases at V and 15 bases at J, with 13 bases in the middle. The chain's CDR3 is CASSLEGVKWFF. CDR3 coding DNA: TGTGCCAGCAGCTTGGAAGGGGTCAAGTGGTTCTTC.

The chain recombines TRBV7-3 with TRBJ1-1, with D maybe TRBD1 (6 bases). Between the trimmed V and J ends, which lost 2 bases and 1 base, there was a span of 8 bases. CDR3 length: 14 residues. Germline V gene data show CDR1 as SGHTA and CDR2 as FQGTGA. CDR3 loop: CASSLLDRNTEAFF. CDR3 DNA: TGTGCCAGCAGCTTACTGGACAGGAACACTGAAGCTTTCTTT.

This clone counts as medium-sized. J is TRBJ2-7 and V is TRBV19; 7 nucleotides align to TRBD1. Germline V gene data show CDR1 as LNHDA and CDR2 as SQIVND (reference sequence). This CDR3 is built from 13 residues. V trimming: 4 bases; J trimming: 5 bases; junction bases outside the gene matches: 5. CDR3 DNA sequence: TGTGCCAGTAGTAATACAGGGGTTGACGAGCAGTACTTC. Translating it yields CASSNTGVDEQYF.

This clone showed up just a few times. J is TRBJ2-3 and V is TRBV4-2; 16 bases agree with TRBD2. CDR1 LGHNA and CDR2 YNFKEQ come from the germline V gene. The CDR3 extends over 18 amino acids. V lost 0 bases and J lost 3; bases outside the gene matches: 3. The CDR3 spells CASSQDAGLAGGTDTQYF. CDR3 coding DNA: TGTGCCAGCAGCCAAGATGCGGGACTAGCGGGGGGGACAGATACGCAGTATTTT.

The CDR3 protein is CASSRPSLSYEQYF. For the CDR3, the DNA is TGCGCCAGCAGCCGCCCCTCTTTATCCTACGAGCAGTACTTC. This chain uses TRBV5-1 with TRBJ2-5; D is ambiguous. Matching the DNA end better, TRBJ2-7 makes the J call doubtful. CDR1 and CDR2 from the germline V gene are SGHRS and YFSETQ. This CDR3 spans 14 amino acids.

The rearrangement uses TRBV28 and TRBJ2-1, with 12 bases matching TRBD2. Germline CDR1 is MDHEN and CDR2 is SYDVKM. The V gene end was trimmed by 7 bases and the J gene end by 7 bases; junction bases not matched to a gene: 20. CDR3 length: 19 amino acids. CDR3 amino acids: CASTTTRLAGEVLGNEQFF. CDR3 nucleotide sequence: TGTGCCAGCACCACGACTCGACTAGCGGGAGAGGTACTAGGGAATGAGCAGTTCTTC.

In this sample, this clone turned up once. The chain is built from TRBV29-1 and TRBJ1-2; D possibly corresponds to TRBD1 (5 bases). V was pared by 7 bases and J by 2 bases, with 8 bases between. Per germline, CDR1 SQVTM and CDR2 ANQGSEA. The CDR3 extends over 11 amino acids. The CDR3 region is CSGQGNYGYTF. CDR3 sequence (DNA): TGCAGCGGTCAGGGAAACTATGGCTACACCTTC.

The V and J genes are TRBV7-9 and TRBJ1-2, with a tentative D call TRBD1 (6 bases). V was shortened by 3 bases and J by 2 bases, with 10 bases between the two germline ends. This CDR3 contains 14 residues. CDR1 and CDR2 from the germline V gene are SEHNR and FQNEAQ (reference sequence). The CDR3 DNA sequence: TGTGCCAGCAGCTTCCCGGACAGAAACTATGGCTACACCTTC. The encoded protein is CASSFPDRNYGYTF. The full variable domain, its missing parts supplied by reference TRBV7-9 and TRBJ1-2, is DTGVSQNPRHKITKRGQNVTFRCDPISEHNRLYWYRQTLGQGPEFLTYFQNEAQLEKSRLLSDRFSAERPKGSFSTLEIQRTEQGDSAMYLCASSFPDRNYGYTFGSGTRLTVV.

This CDR3 reads CASSPRDFRGYTF. CDR3 DNA: TGTGCCAGCAGCCCTCGGGACTTCAGGGGCTACACCTTC. V is TRBV7-9 and J is TRBJ1-2; a weak D match, TRBD1 (5 bases). The CDR3 runs to 13 residues. The germline gives CDR1 SEHNR, CDR2 FQNEAQ (reference sequence). Trimming took off 5 bases at V and 8 bases at J, with 15 bases between the two ends.

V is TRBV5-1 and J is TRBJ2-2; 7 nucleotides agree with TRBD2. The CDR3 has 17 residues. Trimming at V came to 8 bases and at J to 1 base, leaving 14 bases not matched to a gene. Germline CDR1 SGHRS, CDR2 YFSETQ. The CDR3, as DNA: TGCGCCAGGCCGGAACCTAGGGGAGGGGAGAACACCGGGGAGCTGTTTTTT. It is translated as CARPEPRGGENTGELFF. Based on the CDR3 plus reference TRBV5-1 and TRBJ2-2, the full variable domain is KAGVTQTPRYLIKTRGQQVTLSCSPISGHRSVSWYQQTPGQGLQFLFEYFSETQRNKGNFPGRFSGRQFSNSRSEMNVSTLELGDSALYLCARPEPRGGENTGELFFGEGSRLTVL.

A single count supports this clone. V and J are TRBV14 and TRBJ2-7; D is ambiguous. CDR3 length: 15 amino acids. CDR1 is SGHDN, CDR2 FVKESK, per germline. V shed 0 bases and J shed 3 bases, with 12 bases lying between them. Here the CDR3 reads CASSQEHYPIYEQYF. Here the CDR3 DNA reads TGTGCCAGCAGCCAAGAACACTATCCTATCTACGAGCAGTACTTC.

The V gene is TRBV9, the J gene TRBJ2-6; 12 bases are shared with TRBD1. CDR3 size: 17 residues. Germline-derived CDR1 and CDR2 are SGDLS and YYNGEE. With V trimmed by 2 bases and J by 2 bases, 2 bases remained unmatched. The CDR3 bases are TGTGCCAGCAGCGTGGGACAGGGGGCAACTGGGGCCAACGTCCTGACTTTC. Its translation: CASSVGQGATGANVLTF.

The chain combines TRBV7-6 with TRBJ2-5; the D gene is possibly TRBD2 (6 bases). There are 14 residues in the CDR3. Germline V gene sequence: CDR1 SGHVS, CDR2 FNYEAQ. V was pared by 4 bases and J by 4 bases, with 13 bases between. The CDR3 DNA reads TGTGCCAGCAGCTACGGGAGTTTGTCAGAGACCCAGTACTTC. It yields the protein CASSYGSLSETQYF.

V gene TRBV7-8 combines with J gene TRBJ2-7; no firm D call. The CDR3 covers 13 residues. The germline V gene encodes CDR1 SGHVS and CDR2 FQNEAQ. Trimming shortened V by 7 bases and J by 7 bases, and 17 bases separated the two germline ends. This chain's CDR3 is CASTQGLTQEQYF. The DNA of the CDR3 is TGTGCCAGCACCCAAGGTCTTACACAGGAGCAGTACTTC.

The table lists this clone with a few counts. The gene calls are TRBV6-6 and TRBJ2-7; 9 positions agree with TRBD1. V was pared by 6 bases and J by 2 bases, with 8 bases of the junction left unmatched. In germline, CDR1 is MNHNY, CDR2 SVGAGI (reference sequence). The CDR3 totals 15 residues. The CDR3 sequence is CASSVDRGITYEQYF. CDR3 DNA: TGTGCCAGCAGCGTTGACAGGGGGATCACCTACGAGCAGTACTTC.

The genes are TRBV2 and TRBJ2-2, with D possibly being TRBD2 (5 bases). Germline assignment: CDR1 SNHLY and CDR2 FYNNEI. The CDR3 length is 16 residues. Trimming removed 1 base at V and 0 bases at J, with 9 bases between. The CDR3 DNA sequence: TGTGCCAGCAGTGAAGAGCGGATTTCGAACACCGGGGAGCTGTTTTTT. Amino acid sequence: CASSEERISNTGELFF.